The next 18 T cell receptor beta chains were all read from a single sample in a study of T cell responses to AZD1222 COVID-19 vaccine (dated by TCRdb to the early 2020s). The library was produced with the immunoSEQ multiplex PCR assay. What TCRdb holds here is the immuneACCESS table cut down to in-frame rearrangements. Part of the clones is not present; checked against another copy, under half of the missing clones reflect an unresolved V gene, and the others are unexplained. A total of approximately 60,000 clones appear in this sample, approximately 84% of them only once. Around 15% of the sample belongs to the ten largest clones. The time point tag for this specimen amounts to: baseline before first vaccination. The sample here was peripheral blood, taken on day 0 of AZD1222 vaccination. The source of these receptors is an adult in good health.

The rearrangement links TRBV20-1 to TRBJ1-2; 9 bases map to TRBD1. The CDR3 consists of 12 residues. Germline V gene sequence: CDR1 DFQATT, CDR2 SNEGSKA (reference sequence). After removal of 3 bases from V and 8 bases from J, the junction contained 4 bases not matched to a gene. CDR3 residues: CSASSTGGGYTF. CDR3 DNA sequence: TGCAGTGCTAGTTCGACAGGGGGAGGCTACACCTTC.

DNA for the CDR3: TGTGCCAGTAGTATAGAATGGGGGTTTCCCTGGAATGAGCAGTTCTTC. It codes for CASSIEWGFPWNEQFF. The J gene is TRBJ2-1, the V gene TRBV19; D possibly matches TRBD1 or TRBD2 (5 bases each). V was shortened by 0 bases and J by 7 bases, with 16 bases between the two germline ends. The CDR3 sequence is 16 residues long. The germline V gene encodes CDR1 LNHDA and CDR2 SQIVND (reference sequence).

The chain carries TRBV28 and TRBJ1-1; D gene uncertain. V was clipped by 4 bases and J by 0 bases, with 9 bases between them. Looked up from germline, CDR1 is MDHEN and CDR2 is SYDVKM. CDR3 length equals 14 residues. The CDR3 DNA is TGTGCCAGCAGTTCACAGAGAATGAACACTGAAGCTTTCTTT. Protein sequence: CASSSQRMNTEAFF.

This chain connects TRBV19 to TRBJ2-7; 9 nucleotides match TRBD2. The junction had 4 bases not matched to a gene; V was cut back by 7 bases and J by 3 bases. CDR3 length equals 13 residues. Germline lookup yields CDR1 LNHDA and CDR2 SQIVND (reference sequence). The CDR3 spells CASNQRGDYEQYF. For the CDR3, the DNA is TGTGCCAGTAATCAGCGGGGGGACTACGAGCAGTACTTC.

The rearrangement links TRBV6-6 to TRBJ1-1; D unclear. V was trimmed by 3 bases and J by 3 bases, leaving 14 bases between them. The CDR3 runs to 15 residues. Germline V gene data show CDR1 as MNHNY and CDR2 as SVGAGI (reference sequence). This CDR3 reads CASSYSEQPDTEAFF. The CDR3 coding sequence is TGTGCCAGCAGTTATTCCGAGCAACCCGACACTGAAGCTTTCTTT.

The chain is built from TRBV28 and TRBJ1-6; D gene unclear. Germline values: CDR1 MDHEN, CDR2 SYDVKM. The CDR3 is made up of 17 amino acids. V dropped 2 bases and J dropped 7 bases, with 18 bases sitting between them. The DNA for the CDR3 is TGTGCCAGCAGTTTAGGACGGTCGTGGCCTGAGAATTCACCCCTCCACTTT. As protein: CASSLGRSWPENSPLHF.

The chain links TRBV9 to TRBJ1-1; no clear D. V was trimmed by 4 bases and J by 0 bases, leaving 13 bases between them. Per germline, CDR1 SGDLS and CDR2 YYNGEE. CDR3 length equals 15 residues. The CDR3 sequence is CASSPNLAMNTEAFF. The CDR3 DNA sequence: TGTGCCAGCAGCCCAAACTTAGCCATGAACACTGAAGCTTTCTTT.

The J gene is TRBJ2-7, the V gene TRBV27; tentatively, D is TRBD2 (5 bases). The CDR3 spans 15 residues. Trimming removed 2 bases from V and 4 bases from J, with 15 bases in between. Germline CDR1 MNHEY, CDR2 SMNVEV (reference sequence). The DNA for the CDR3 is TGTGCCAGCAGTTTAGTTGGAGGCATCGGGTACGAGCAGTACTTC. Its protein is CASSLVGGIGYEQYF.

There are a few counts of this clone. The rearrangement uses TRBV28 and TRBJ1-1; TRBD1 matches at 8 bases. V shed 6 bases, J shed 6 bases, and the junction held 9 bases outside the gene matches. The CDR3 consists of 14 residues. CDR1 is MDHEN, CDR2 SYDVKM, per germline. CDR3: CASSQTGALSEAFF. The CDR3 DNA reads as TGTGCCAGCAGCCAGACAGGGGCTCTGTCTGAAGCTTTCTTT.

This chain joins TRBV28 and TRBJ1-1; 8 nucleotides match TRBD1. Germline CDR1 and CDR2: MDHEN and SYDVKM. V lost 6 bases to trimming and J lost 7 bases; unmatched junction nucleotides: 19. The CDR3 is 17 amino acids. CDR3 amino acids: CASSGQGREIRSGEAFF. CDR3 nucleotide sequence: TGTGCCAGCAGCGGACAGGGACGGGAAATCCGATCGGGTGAAGCTTTCTTT.

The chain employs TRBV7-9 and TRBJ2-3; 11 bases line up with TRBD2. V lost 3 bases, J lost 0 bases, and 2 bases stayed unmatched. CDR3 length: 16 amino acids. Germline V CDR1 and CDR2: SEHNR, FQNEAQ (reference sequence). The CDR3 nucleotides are TGTGCCAGCAGCTTCGGGACTAGCGGAAGCACAGATACGCAGTATTTT. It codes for CASSFGTSGSTDTQYF.

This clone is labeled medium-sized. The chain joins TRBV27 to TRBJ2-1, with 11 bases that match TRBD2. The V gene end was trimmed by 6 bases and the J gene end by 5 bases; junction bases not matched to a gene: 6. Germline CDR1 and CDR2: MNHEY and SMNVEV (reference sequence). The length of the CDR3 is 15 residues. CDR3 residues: CASSRLAGMHNEQFF. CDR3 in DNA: TGTGCCAGCAGCCGACTAGCGGGAATGCACAATGAGCAGTTCTTC.

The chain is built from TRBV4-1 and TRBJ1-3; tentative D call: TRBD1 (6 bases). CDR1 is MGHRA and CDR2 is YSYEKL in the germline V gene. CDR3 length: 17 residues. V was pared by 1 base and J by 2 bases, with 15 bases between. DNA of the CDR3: TGCGCCAGCAGCCAAGGAGACGCGGGACAAGCTGGAAACACCATATATTTT. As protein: CASSQGDAGQAGNTIYF.

CDR3 in DNA: TGTGCCAGCAGTGCCCCCACGGCCCAGCATTTT. Translated, it gives CASSAPTAQHF. The V and J genes are TRBV28 and TRBJ1-5; D not resolved. CDR1 is MDHEN, CDR2 SYDVKM, per germline. The CDR3 spans 11 residues. The V gene lost 5 bases and the J gene lost 11 bases, with 10 bases spanning the gap.

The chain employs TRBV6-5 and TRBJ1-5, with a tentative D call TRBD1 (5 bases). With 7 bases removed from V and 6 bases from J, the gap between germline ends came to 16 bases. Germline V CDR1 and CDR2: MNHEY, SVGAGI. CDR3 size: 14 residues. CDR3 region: CASIPVREGQPQHF. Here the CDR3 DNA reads TGTGCCAGCATACCGGTCAGGGAGGGTCAGCCCCAGCATTTT.

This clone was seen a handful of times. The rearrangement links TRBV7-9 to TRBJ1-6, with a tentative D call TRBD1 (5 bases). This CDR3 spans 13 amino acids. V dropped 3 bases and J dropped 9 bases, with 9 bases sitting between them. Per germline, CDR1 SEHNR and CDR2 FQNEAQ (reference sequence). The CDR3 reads CASSLWGTSPLHF. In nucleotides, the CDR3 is TGTGCCAGCAGCTTGTGGGGGACTTCACCCCTCCACTTT.

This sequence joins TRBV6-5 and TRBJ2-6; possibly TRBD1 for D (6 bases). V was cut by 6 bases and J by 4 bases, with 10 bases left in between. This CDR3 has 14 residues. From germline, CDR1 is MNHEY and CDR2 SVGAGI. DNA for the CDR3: TGTGCCAGCAGATCAGGGGCCGGGGCCAACGTCCTGACTTTC. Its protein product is CASRSGAGANVLTF.

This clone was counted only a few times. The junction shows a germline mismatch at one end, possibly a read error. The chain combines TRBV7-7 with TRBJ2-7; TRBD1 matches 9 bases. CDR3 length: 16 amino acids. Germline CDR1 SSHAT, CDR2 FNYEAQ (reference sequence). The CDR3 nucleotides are TGTGCTAGCAGCTCTGGGACAGGGAGAAACTCCTACGAGCAGTACTTC. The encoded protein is CASSSGTGRNSYEQYF.